A single sample is the source of the 20 T cell receptor beta chains below, sequenced in a study of blood T cell repertoires in COVID-19. Libraries were prepared by immunoSEQ multiplex PCR; TCRdb keeps only in-frame clonotypes and omits some of them. The sample lists about 200,000 clones, roughly 89% occurring once. Source material: PBMCs or T cells enriched from blood (not recorded which). These receptors were collected from a woman aged 25 to 39 with acute COVID-19.

The rearrangement joins TRBV5-8 to TRBJ1-5; 10 bases line up with TRBD1. V was clipped by 2 bases and J by 3 bases; unmatched bases: 8. CDR1 and CDR2 from the germline V gene are SGHTS and YDEGEE. This CDR3 spans 17 amino acids. CDR3 coding DNA: TGTGCCAGCAGCTTTCACAGGACAGGGGGACCCAATCAGCCCCAGCATTTT. Translation: CASSFHRTGGPNQPQHF.

This rearrangement joins TRBV3-1 (or the pseudogene TRBV3-2) to TRBJ2-5; maybe TRBD2 (6 bases). Germline CDR1 LGHDT, CDR2 YNNKEL (reference sequence). V lost 0 bases to trimming and J lost 3 bases, with 8 bases between them. There are 14 residues in the CDR3. The CDR3 loop is CASSQELAEETQYF. CDR3 DNA: TGTGCCAGCAGCCAAGAACTAGCCGAAGAGACCCAGTACTTC.

This chain connects TRBV5-7 to TRBJ1-1; 8 bases are a match to TRBD1. TRBV5-7 is identified as an open reading frame with a role that is uncertain. The CDR3 is 14 residues long. The V and J ends lost 4 bases and 5 bases, in that order; junction bases with no gene match: 7. The chain's CDR3 is CASSLDRVETEAFF. The CDR3 nucleotides read TGTGCCAGCAGCCTGGACAGGGTGGAGACTGAAGCTTTCTTT.

The chain joins TRBV28 to TRBJ1-3; TRBD1 agrees at 9 bases. CDR1 and CDR2 (germline): MDHEN, SYDVKM. V shed 6 bases and J 9 bases; nucleotides not matched to a gene: 6. The CDR3 totals 13 residues. CDR3 residues: CASRTGQGFTIYF. In nucleotides, the CDR3 is TGTGCCAGCAGGACCGGACAGGGGTTCACCATATATTTT.

The CDR3 region has the DNA TGCAGTGCTAGTCGGGCGGGGCAGTACTATGGCTACACCTTC. Its translation: CSASRAGQYYGYTF. The chain combines TRBV20-1 with TRBJ1-2, with a weak D call TRBD1 (5 bases). The CDR3 contains 14 residues. V dropped 3 bases and J dropped 3 bases, with 14 bases sitting between them. From germline, CDR1 is DFQATT and CDR2 SNEGSKA (reference sequence).

This clone has only one observation. The chain employs TRBV5-1 and TRBJ1-1, with D possibly matching TRBD1 (5 bases). V lost 0 bases and J 3 bases, leaving 12 bases between the germline ends. The length of the CDR3 is 15 residues. Per the germline V gene, CDR1 is SGHRS and CDR2 is YFSETQ. CDR3 DNA sequence: TGCGCCAGCAGCTTGGTCCCAGGGATGGACACTGAAGCTTTCTTT. Encoded protein: CASSLVPGMDTEAFF.

This chain connects TRBV10-1 to TRBJ2-1; 10 nucleotides match TRBD2. CDR1 and CDR2 from the germline V gene are WNHNN and SYGVQD (reference sequence). V lost 2 bases, J lost 4 bases, and 2 bases stayed unmatched. This CDR3 is 15 amino acids long. This chain's CDR3 is CASSESGGVYNEQFF. The DNA for the CDR3 is TGCGCCAGCAGTGAGAGCGGGGGGGTATACAATGAGCAGTTCTTC.

The chain joins TRBV13 to TRBJ1-2; TRBD1 matches at 8 bases. Germline V gene lookup returns CDR1 PRHDT and CDR2 FYEKMQ (reference sequence). There are 12 residues in the CDR3. The junction had 3 bases not matched to a gene; V was cut back by 8 bases and J by 4 bases. The CDR3 DNA follows: TGTGCCAGCGGCGACAGGGGCTATGGCTACACCTTC. As protein: CASGDRGYGYTF.

The V and J genes are TRBV11-2 and TRBJ1-4, with 7 bases identical to TRBD1. Germline V gives CDR1 SGHAT, CDR2 FQNNGV. The CDR3 is 14 residues long. V lost 7 bases and J lost 6; bases outside the gene matches: 8. CDR3 residues: CASTTGAGYEKLFF. The CDR3 nucleotides are TGTGCCAGCACCACAGGGGCCGGGTATGAAAAACTGTTTTTT.

This sequence joins TRBV4-1 and TRBJ2-7, with TRBD1 matching 9 bases. V lost 1 base to trimming and J lost 3 bases; unmatched junction nucleotides: 10. This CDR3 comprises 17 residues. Germline-derived CDR1 and CDR2 are MGHRA and YSYEKL. DNA for the CDR3: TGCGCCAGCAGCCAAGTGAGTACCGGGACAGGGTTCTACGAGCAGTACTTC. As protein: CASSQVSTGTGFYEQYF.

In nucleotides, the CDR3 is TGCGCCAGCAGCTTGGGACAGGGGGCGAGAGACTATGGCTACACCTTC. This gives the protein CASSLGQGARDYGYTF. The chain uses TRBV5-1 and TRBJ1-2, with 10 bases matching TRBD1. Germline values: CDR1 SGHRS, CDR2 YFSETQ. The ends lost 0 bases at V and 3 bases at J; junction bases unmatched: 5. The CDR3 extends over 16 amino acids.

The chain links TRBV4-1 to TRBJ2-3; 13 positions agree with TRBD2. The junction had 2 bases not matched to a gene; V was cut back by 2 bases and J by 3 bases. This CDR3 has 16 amino acids. Germline CDR1 is MGHRA and CDR2 is YSYEKL. The CDR3 DNA follows: TGCGCCAGCAGCCAACGGACTAGCGGGGGTACAGATACGCAGTATTTT. Its protein product is CASSQRTSGGTDTQYF.

This clone has only a few counts. The chain joins TRBV30 to TRBJ1-4; 10 bases align to TRBD1. There are 14 residues in the CDR3. J was trimmed by 7 bases and V by 3 bases; bases with no gene match: 5. Germline values: CDR1 GTSNPN, CDR2 SVGIG (reference sequence). The CDR3 DNA sequence: TGTGCCTGGAGCGCCGGGACAGGGGCTGAAAAACTGTTTTTT. It codes for CAWSAGTGAEKLFF.

This rearrangement joins TRBV5-1 to TRBJ2-7, with 7 bases fitting TRBD1. With V trimmed by 0 bases and J by 3 bases, 6 bases remained unmatched. CDR3 length: 15 residues. The germline CDR1 and CDR2 sequences are SGHRS and YFSETQ. CDR3 nucleotides: TGCGCCAGCAGCTTGGTCTCGGACAGGAGCTACGAGCAGTACTTC. Protein sequence: CASSLVSDRSYEQYF.

The gene calls are TRBV24-1 and TRBJ1-2; no clear D. Germline V CDR1 and CDR2: KGHDR, SFDVKD. This CDR3 has 15 amino acids. V lost 7 bases to trimming and J lost 0 bases, with 14 bases between them. In DNA form, the CDR3 reads TGTGCCACCAGCGAAACGGGAACTCCTAACTATGGCTACACCTTC. It is translated as CATSETGTPNYGYTF.

J is TRBJ2-7 and V is TRBV2; 9 positions match TRBD1. V was pared by 3 bases and J by 4 bases, with 4 bases of the junction left unmatched. Per the germline V gene, CDR1 is SNHLY and CDR2 is FYNNEI. The CDR3 consists of 14 residues. DNA for the CDR3: TGTGCCAGCAGTGAGGACAGGGGAATTTACGAGCAGTACTTC. It specifies CASSEDRGIYEQYF.

CDR3 sequence (DNA): TGTGCCAGCAGTTACGACAGGGGAATCAGCACTGAAGCTTTCTTT. This codes for CASSYDRGISTEAFF. This sequence joins TRBV5-4 and TRBJ1-1, with 8 bases that match TRBD1. Germline CDR1 SGHNT, CDR2 YYREEE (reference sequence). Trimming at V came to 5 bases and at J to 4 bases, leaving 10 bases not matched to a gene. This CDR3 spans 15 amino acids.

This sequence joins TRBV10-1 and TRBJ1-1; 8 nucleotides agree with TRBD1. This CDR3 spans 14 amino acids. From germline, CDR1 is WNHNN and CDR2 SYGVQD (reference sequence). V gave up 4 bases and J gave up 1 base; unmatched junction bases: 2. CDR3 DNA: TGCGCCAGCAGTGCCGGGACAGGGAACACTGAAGCTTTCTTT. Its protein is CASSAGTGNTEAFF.

The J gene is TRBJ2-3, the V gene TRBV5-5, with 7 bases lining up with TRBD1. The CDR3 consists of 14 residues. The germline gives CDR1 SGHKS, CDR2 YYEKEE (reference sequence). V was pared by 3 bases and J by 5 bases, with 6 bases of the junction left unmatched. This CDR3 reads CASSWRTGGDTQYF. DNA for the CDR3: TGTGCCAGCAGCTGGAGGACAGGAGGAGATACGCAGTATTTT.

J is TRBJ2-3 and V is TRBV19; no firm D call. The germline V and J ends were trimmed by 3 bases and 0 bases, with 13 bases remaining between them. The CDR3 extends over 16 amino acids. Per germline, CDR1 LNHDA and CDR2 SQIVND (reference sequence). CDR3 protein: CASSMVGVYSTDTQYF. The CDR3 DNA follows: TGTGCCAGTAGTATGGTAGGAGTTTATAGCACAGATACGCAGTATTTT.